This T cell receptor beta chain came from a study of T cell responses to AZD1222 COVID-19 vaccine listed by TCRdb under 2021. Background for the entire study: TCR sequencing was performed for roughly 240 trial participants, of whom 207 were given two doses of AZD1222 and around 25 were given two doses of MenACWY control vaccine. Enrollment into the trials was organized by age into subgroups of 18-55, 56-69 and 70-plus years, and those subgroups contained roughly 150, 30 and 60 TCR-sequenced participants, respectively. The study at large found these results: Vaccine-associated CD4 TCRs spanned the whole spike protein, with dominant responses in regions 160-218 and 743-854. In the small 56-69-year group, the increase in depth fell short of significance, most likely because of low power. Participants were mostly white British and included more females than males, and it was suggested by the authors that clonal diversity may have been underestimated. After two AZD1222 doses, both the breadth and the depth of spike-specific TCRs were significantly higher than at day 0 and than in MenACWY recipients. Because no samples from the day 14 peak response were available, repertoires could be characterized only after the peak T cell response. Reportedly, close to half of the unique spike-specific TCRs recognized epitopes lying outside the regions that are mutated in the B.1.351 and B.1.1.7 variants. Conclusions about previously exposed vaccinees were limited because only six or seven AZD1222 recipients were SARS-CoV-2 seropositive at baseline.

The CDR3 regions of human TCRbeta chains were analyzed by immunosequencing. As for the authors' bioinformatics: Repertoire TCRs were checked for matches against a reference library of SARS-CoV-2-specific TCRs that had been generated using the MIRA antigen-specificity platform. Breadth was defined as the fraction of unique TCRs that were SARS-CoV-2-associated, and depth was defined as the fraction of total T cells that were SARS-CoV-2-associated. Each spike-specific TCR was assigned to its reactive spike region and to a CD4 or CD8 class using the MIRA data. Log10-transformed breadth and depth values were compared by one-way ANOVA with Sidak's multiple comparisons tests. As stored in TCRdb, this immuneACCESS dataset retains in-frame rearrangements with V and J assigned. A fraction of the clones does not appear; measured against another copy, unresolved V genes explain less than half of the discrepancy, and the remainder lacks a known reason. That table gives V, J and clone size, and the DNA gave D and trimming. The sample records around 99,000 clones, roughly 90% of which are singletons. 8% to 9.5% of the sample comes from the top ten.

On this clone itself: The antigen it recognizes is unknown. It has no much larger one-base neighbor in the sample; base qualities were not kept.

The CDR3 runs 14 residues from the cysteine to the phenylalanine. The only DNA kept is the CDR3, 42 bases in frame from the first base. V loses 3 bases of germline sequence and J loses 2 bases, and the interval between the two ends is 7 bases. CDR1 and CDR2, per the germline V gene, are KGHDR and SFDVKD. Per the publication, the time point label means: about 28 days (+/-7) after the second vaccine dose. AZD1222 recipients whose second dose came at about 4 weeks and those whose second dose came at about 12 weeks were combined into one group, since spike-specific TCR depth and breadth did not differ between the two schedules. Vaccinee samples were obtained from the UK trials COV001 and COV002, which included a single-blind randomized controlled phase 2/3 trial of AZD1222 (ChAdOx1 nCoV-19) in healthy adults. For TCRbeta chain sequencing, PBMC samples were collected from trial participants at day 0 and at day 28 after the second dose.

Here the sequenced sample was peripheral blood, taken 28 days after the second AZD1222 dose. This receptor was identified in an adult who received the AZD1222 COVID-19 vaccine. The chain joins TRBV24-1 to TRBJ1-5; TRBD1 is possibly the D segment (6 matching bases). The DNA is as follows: TGTGCCACCAGTGATCACAGGGGCAATCAGCCCCAGCATTTT. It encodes CATSDHRGNQPQHF.